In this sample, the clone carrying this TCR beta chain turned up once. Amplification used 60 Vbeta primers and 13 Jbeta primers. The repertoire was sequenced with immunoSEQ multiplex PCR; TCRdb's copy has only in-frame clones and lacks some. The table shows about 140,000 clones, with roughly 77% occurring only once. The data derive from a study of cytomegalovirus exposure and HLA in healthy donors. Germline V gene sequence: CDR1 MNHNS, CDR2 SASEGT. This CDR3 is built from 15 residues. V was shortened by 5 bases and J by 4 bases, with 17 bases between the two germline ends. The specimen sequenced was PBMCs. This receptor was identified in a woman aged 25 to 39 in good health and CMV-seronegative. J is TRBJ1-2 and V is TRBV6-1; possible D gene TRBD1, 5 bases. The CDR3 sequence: CASSNGGFEGYGYTF. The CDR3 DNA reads TGTGCCAGCAGTAACGGGGGATTCGAGGGCTATGGCTACACCTTC.